These 31 T cell receptor beta chains originate from one sample sequenced in a study of T cell responses to AZD1222 COVID-19 vaccine. Using immunoSEQ multiplex PCR, the repertoire was profiled, and TCRdb retains in-frame clones only, with some absent. The repertoire holds approximately 100,000 clones, with about 94% as singletons. Specimen: peripheral blood, collected on day 0 of AZD1222 vaccination. These receptors originate from an adult in good health.

The genes are TRBV7-9 and TRBJ2-7; TRBD2 matches 14 bases. The V and J ends lost 5 bases and 0 bases, in that order; junction bases with no gene match: 3. In germline, CDR1 is SEHNR, CDR2 FQNEAQ (reference sequence). The CDR3 consists of 16 residues. The CDR3 is CASSGGTSGSSYEQYF. The CDR3 DNA follows: TGTGCCAGCAGCGGGGGGACTAGCGGGAGCTCCTACGAGCAGTACTTC.

The chain carries TRBV7-8 and TRBJ2-5; 8 bases map to TRBD2. With V trimmed by 1 base and J by 1 base, 8 bases remained unmatched. CDR1 is SGHVS and CDR2 is FQNEAQ in the germline V gene. CDR3 length: 17 residues. For the CDR3, the DNA is TGTGCCAGCAGCTTAGATTGGCGGGGGGCTCGCCAAGAGACCCAGTACTTC. As protein: CASSLDWRGARQETQYF.

The chain combines TRBV5-1 with TRBJ2-5; 10 positions agree with TRBD2. V was clipped by 1 base and J by 5 bases; unmatched bases: 8. There are 16 residues in the CDR3. Germline values: CDR1 SGHRS, CDR2 YFSETQ. The CDR3 DNA reads TGCGCCAGCAGCTTGAGAGCGGGGGGGCCCGGGGAGACCCAGTACTTC. It is translated as CASSLRAGGPGETQYF.

The J gene is TRBJ1-1, the V gene TRBV6-5; TRBD1 aligns across 7 bases. V shed 7 bases and J 6 bases; nucleotides not matched to a gene: 8. Germline assignment: CDR1 MNHEY and CDR2 SVGAGI. The CDR3 has 13 residues. The CDR3 here is CASKGPQGAEAFF. CDR3 nucleotide sequence: TGTGCCAGCAAGGGGCCCCAGGGGGCTGAAGCTTTCTTT.

This clone was recorded once. V gene TRBV7-9 combines with J gene TRBJ1-1, with 11 bases identical to TRBD1. CDR3 length equals 15 residues. V gave up 3 bases and J gave up 5 bases; unmatched junction bases: 5. Germline V gene data show CDR1 as SEHNR and CDR2 as FQNEAQ (reference sequence). CDR3 bases: TGTGCCAGCAGCTTCTCCGGGACAGGGGGGACTGAAGCTTTCTTT. As protein: CASSFSGTGGTEAFF.

The V gene is TRBV19, the J gene TRBJ1-1; D is possibly TRBD1 (5 bases). The length of the CDR3 is 14 residues. Trimming cost V 5 bases and J 6 bases, with 16 bases left between them. Germline V gene data show CDR1 as LNHDA and CDR2 as SQIVND (reference sequence). CDR3 in amino acids: CASSRSGMWAEAFF. The CDR3 DNA follows: TGTGCCAGTAGTCGATCAGGGATGTGGGCTGAAGCTTTCTTT.

A single count supports this clone. The rearrangement joins TRBV5-1 to TRBJ1-6; no clear D. Germline V gene data show CDR1 as SGHRS and CDR2 as YFSETQ. The ends were cut back, 4 bases at V and 7 bases at J, with 9 bases in the middle. The CDR3 runs to 13 residues. The CDR3 bases are TGCGCCAGCAGCCCGGTTGGCAATTCACCCCTCCACTTT. As protein: CASSPVGNSPLHF.

The chain is built from TRBV7-2 and TRBJ1-1; D unresolved. The CDR3 has 14 residues. The germline gives CDR1 SGHTA, CDR2 FQGNSA. Trimming stripped 2 bases from V and 3 bases from J, with 10 bases between. The DNA for the CDR3 is TGTGCCAGCAGCTTAACGGCCGTGTACACTGAAGCTTTCTTT. This translates into CASSLTAVYTEAFF. The full variable domain, in which reference TRBV7-2 and TRBJ1-1 provide the parts outside the CDR3, is GAGVSQSPSNKVTEKGKDVELRCDPISGHTALYWYRQSLGQGLEFLIYFQGNSAPDKSGLPSDRFSAERTGGSVSTLTIQRTQQEDSAVYLCASSLTAVYTEAFFGQGTRLTVV.

The chain employs TRBV28 and TRBJ2-1; D is undetermined. Germline assignment: CDR1 MDHEN and CDR2 SYDVKM. The CDR3 spans 15 residues. Trimming pared 8 bases from V and 4 bases from J, leaving 18 bases between. CDR3 coding DNA: TGTGCCAGCCGAGGTGGCCTCCTGGGGTACAATGAGCAGTTCTTC. Translation: CASRGGLLGYNEQFF.

The chain combines TRBV9 with TRBJ2-5; 7 positions match TRBD1. CDR1 is SGDLS, CDR2 YYNGEE, per germline. The V and J ends lost 4 bases and 5 bases, in that order; junction bases with no gene match: 11. The CDR3 runs to 15 residues. The DNA of the CDR3 is TGTGCCAGCAGCCCTCGGGACAGCGGTAGTGAGACCCAGTACTTC. Amino acids: CASSPRDSGSETQYF. The full variable domain, rest sourced from reference TRBV9 and TRBJ2-5, is DSGVTQTPKHLITATGQRVTLRCSPRSGDLSVYWYQQSLDQGLQFLIQYYNGEERAKGNILERFSAQQFPDLHSELNLSSLELGDSALYFCASSPRDSGSETQYFGPGTRLLVL.

The chain carries TRBV19 and TRBJ1-1, with TRBD1 matching 9 bases. Per germline, CDR1 LNHDA and CDR2 SQIVND (reference sequence). The CDR3 covers 13 residues. DNA of the CDR3: TGTGCGGTTCGGGACAGGGCTAACACTGAAGCTTTCTTT. Translated: CAVRDRANTEAFF.

V gene TRBV3-1 (or the pseudogene TRBV3-2) combines with J gene TRBJ2-7, with 14 bases identical to TRBD2. J gave up 6 bases and V 5 bases, and 9 bases lay outside the gene matches. The CDR3 extends over 16 amino acids. Germline V gene data show CDR1 as LGHDT and CDR2 as YNNKEL (reference sequence). The CDR3 nucleotides read TGTGCCAGCAGCTCGGGACTAGCGGGAGTGTGGGGCGAGCAGTACTTC. Its protein is CASSSGLAGVWGEQYF.

The chain joins TRBV11-2 to TRBJ2-1, with TRBD2 identical over 8 bases. V dropped 1 base and J dropped 3; count of bases not matched to a gene: 8. Germline-derived CDR1 and CDR2 are SGHAT and FQNNGV. There are 17 residues in the CDR3. This chain's CDR3 is CASSLGFRLAGYNEQFF. In DNA form, the CDR3 reads TGTGCCAGCAGCTTAGGCTTCCGTCTAGCGGGCTACAATGAGCAGTTCTTC.

The chain employs TRBV21-1 and TRBJ1-2; the table calls TRBD1, which could not be checked here. TRBV21-1 is a known pseudogene. The CDR3 is 17 amino acids. Written as DNA, the CDR3 is TGTGCCAGATTCAGGAAGGTAGGAGGACAGGGATTTAATGGCTACACCTTC. Amino acids: CARFRKVGGQGFNGYTF.

Here the CDR3 reads CASSPGPSNQPQHF. The CDR3, as DNA: TGCGCCAGCAGCCCCGGTCCTAGCAATCAGCCCCAGCATTTT. This rearrangement joins TRBV5-1 to TRBJ1-5; D unresolved. The germline V gene has CDR1 SGHRS and CDR2 YFSETQ. The CDR3 contains 14 residues. V dropped 4 bases and J dropped 0 bases, with 8 bases sitting between them.

The chain joins TRBV19 to TRBJ1-3; D is possibly TRBD1 (6 bases). The germline V gene encodes CDR1 LNHDA and CDR2 SQIVND (reference sequence). This CDR3 is 15 amino acids long. V lost 4 bases and J 1 base, leaving 11 bases between the germline ends. This CDR3 is CASSTDSKSGNTIYF. CDR3 bases: TGTGCCAGTAGTACGGACAGTAAGTCTGGAAACACCATATATTTT. Full variable domain (missing parts from reference TRBV19 and TRBJ1-3): DGGITQSPKYLFRKEGQNVTLSCEQNLNHDAMYWYRQDPGQGLRLIYYSQIVNDFQKGDIAEGYSVSREKKESFPLTVTSAQKNPTAFYLCASSTDSKSGNTIYFGEGSWLTVV.

In DNA form, the CDR3 reads TGCGCCAGCAGAGAGGTACTCCGGGACAGCATAAATCAGCCCCAGCATTTT. This sequence encodes CASREVLRDSINQPQHF. This sequence joins TRBV5-1 and TRBJ1-5, with 7 bases identical to TRBD1. V shed 5 bases, J shed 4 bases, and the junction held 15 bases outside the gene matches. Germline CDR1 and CDR2: SGHRS and YFSETQ. This CDR3 is built from 17 residues.

This clone showed up just once. The genes are TRBV19 and TRBJ1-6; D is perhaps TRBD1 (5 bases). CDR3 size: 19 residues. Trimming stripped 5 bases from V and 0 bases from J, with 20 bases between. Germline V gives CDR1 LNHDA, CDR2 SQIVND (reference sequence). CDR3 nucleotides: TGTGCCAGTAGTCTTACTAGGGGTTTTAAGAGCTCCTATAATTCACCCCTCCACTTT. Its translation: CASSLTRGFKSSYNSPLHF.

This sequence joins TRBV2 and TRBJ1-2; D remains unclear. V lost 7 bases and J 5 bases, leaving 11 bases between the germline ends. The CDR3 has 12 amino acids. Germline CDR1 is SNHLY and CDR2 is FYNNEI. The CDR3 here is CASTKETYGYTF. The CDR3 bases are TGTGCCAGCACTAAGGAGACTTATGGCTACACCTTC. The whole variable domain, remainder taken from reference TRBV2 and TRBJ1-2, is EPEVTQTPSHQVTQMGQEVILRCVPISNHLYFYWYRQILGQKVEFLVSFYNNEISEKSEIFDDQFSVERPDGSNFTLKIRSTKLEDSAMYFCASTKETYGYTFGSGTRLTVV.

The V gene is TRBV28, the J gene TRBJ1-3; TRBD1 is a possible D gene (6 bases). This CDR3 spans 14 amino acids. Germline CDR1 MDHEN, CDR2 SYDVKM. V was shortened by 5 bases and J by 0 bases, with 8 bases between the two germline ends. Here the CDR3 DNA reads TGTGCCAGCAGTCAGGGGCACTCTGGAAACACCATATATTTT. Its translation: CASSQGHSGNTIYF.

The V gene is TRBV7-2, the J gene TRBJ1-2; weak D call: TRBD1 (5 bases). The CDR3 loop spans 14 amino acids. Looked up from germline, CDR1 is SGHTA and CDR2 is FQGNSA. The V end was cut by 5 bases, the J end by 4 bases, with 14 bases between. The CDR3 reads CASSRPGGSYGYTF. DNA for the CDR3: TGTGCCAGCAGCAGACCCGGGGGAAGCTATGGCTACACCTTC.

V usage is TRBV30 and J usage is TRBJ1-1; 7 bases line up with TRBD1. Germline values: CDR1 GTSNPN, CDR2 SVGIG (reference sequence). This CDR3 is built from 17 residues. V shed 3 bases and J 0 bases; nucleotides not matched to a gene: 13. CDR3 protein: CAWSGGTDIHMNTEAFF. CDR3 nucleotides: TGTGCCTGGAGCGGAGGGACAGACATTCATATGAACACTGAAGCTTTCTTT.

The chain employs TRBV24-1 and TRBJ1-1; TRBD1 aligns across 8 bases. The length of the CDR3 is 13 residues. V lost 10 bases to trimming and J lost 1 base; unmatched junction nucleotides: 4. Germline assignment: CDR1 KGHDR and CDR2 SFDVKD. As DNA, the CDR3 is TGTGCCACTCGTGGGACAGGGAACACTGAAGCTTTCTTT. Its translation is CATRGTGNTEAFF.

This chain joins TRBV18 and TRBJ1-1; TRBD1 is a possible D gene (6 bases). Germline CDR1 is KGHSH and CDR2 is LQKENI. This CDR3 contains 16 residues. The germline V and J ends were trimmed by 2 bases and 0 bases, with 13 bases remaining between them. In DNA form, the CDR3 reads TGTGCCAGCTCACCAGCAGGGGTAAAGATGAACACTGAAGCTTTCTTT. Protein sequence: CASSPAGVKMNTEAFF.

The chain uses TRBV5-6 and TRBJ2-7, with TRBD2 matching over 8 bases. The CDR3 is made up of 17 amino acids. V lost 4 bases to trimming and J lost 4 bases; unmatched junction nucleotides: 16. Germline-derived CDR1 and CDR2 are SGHDT and YYEEEE. In DNA form, the CDR3 reads TGTGCCAGCAGCGGGAGCCGTGTACTAGCGGTGGGGTACGAGCAGTACTTC. It codes for CASSGSRVLAVGYEQYF.

The rearrangement joins TRBV14 to TRBJ1-1; D is unclear. V was cut by 6 bases and J by 0 bases, with 8 bases left in between. CDR3 length: 13 amino acids. Looked up from germline, CDR1 is SGHDN and CDR2 is FVKESK. The CDR3 DNA is TGTGCCAGCAGTAGTCAGTTGAACACTGAAGCTTTCTTT. Protein: CASSSQLNTEAFF.

The rearrangement links TRBV27 to TRBJ2-6; D might be TRBD1 (6 bases). This CDR3 contains 18 residues. V lost 5 bases and J 2 bases, leaving 19 bases between the germline ends. Germline V gives CDR1 MNHEY, CDR2 SMNVEV (reference sequence). CDR3 nucleotides: TGTGCCAGCAGTGAAAGGGGGACAAAGGTAACTGGGGCCAACGTCCTGACTTTC. It encodes CASSERGTKVTGANVLTF.

The sample holds one count of this clone. The chain couples TRBV3-1 (or the pseudogene TRBV3-2) to TRBJ2-7, with D possibly matching TRBD2 (6 bases). The V gene lost 1 base and the J gene lost 5 bases, with 15 bases spanning the gap. This CDR3 has 15 amino acids. Germline lookup yields CDR1 LGHDT and CDR2 YNNKEL (reference sequence). The CDR3 nucleotides read TGTGCCAGCAGCCAAGTTGGAGGGAGTGACAACGAGCAGTACTTC. Translated, it gives CASSQVGGSDNEQYF.

This clone was picked up a small number of times. The chain recombines TRBV4-2 with TRBJ2-3; 12 bases fit TRBD1. The CDR3 runs 18 residues. Germline V gene data show CDR1 as LGHNA and CDR2 as YNFKEQ. J lost 2 bases, V lost 4 bases, and 10 bases had no gene match. The CDR3 protein is CASSLRWGTGGNTDTQYF. As DNA, the CDR3 is TGTGCCAGCAGCCTAAGATGGGGGACAGGGGGCAACACAGATACGCAGTATTTT.

The chain couples TRBV28 to TRBJ2-1; 9 bases line up with TRBD2. CDR3 length equals 16 residues. Germline V gene lookup returns CDR1 MDHEN and CDR2 SYDVKM. The junction had 7 bases not matched to a gene; V was cut back by 2 bases and J by 5 bases. The CDR3 DNA is TGTGCCAGCAGTTTACATAGCGGGAGCCCCCACAATGAGCAGTTCTTC. It yields the protein CASSLHSGSPHNEQFF.

The V and J genes are TRBV20-1 and TRBJ2-1; no clear D gene. Germline V lookup: CDR1 DFQATT, CDR2 SNEGSKA (reference sequence). Trimming left V 1 base short and J 9 bases short, with 7 bases between. This CDR3 is 11 amino acids long. The CDR3 nucleotides read TGCAGTGCTAGAGCGCAAAGTGAGCAGTTCTTC. Translated: CSARAQSEQFF.